This TCR beta chain was profiled in a study of Ad26.COV2.S vaccination and SARS-CoV-2 variants. Overall study context: Intramuscularly, Ad26.COV2.S was given either once or twice, 56 days apart.

Data came from immunoSEQ multiplex PCR; TCRdb stores just in-frame clones and leaves some out. The sample yields 250,000 or so clones, roughly 87% seen once. The germline V gene encodes CDR1 SGHVS and CDR2 FNYEAQ. The CDR3 runs 20 residues. After removal of 1 base from V and 0 bases from J, the junction contained 13 bases not matched to a gene. Documented treatment: about 20 received Ad26.COV2.S at low or high dose, single or two shots; 5 received placebo; per-sample allocation not given. After the first vaccine or placebo injection, samples were drawn on day 63. The starting material was peripheral blood, obtained in a trial of Ad26.COV2.S vaccine versus placebo. This TCR was sampled from a person aged 18 to 65 who received the Ad26.COV2.S COVID-19 vaccine or a placebo. The rearrangement links TRBV7-6 to TRBJ2-1; 9 bases align to TRBD2. CDR3 in amino acids: CASSLVEAGGLKSSYNEQFF. DNA of the CDR3: TGTGCCAGCAGCTTAGTAGAAGCGGGGGGTCTTAAAAGCTCCTACAATGAGCAGTTCTTC.